This TCR beta chain was sequenced for a study of immune evolution from preneoplasia to lung adenocarcinoma. The wider study: HLA loss of heterozygosity: around 6.5% AIS, under 19% MIA, roughly 35% ADC, none AAH.

Note on this clone: What it binds is unknown.

Assay: immunoSEQ multiplex PCR; the TCRdb copy retains only in-frame clones and omits some. This sample has more than 3,500 clones, with about three quarters found just once. Overall study findings and caveats: Clonality was highest in normal lung, lower in later-stage lesions apparently.

After pathologic assessment, macro-dissection selected premalignant or tumor cells for extraction. The CDR3 spans 16 residues. J lost 6 bases, V lost 4 bases, and 10 bases had no gene match. Germline V lookup: CDR1 LGHNA, CDR2 YNFKEQ. The chain links TRBV4-2 to TRBJ2-2, with 8 bases matching TRBD2. This TCR was sampled from a person aged 65 to 85 with lung adenocarcinoma. The specimen was FFPE minimally invasive lung adenocarcinoma tissue. CDR3: CASSPLAGRAPGELFF. The CDR3 DNA sequence: TGTGCCAGCAGCCCCCTAGCGGGTCGGGCCCCCGGGGAGCTGTTTTTT.